Shown below are 26 T cell receptor beta chains from a single sample sequenced in a study of early T cells in non-severe SARS-CoV-2 infection. TCRdb re-called the 5' RACE reads through MiXCR, storing one row per CDR3 protein. The table has tens of thousands of distinct CDR3 sequences, approximately 5.6% seen once; the top ten hold roughly 7%. Sequenced input: whole blood. The receptors come from an adult who was a healthcare worker with PCR-confirmed SARS-CoV-2 infection or an uninfected control (not recorded which).

This clonotype has at least ten counts. V usage is TRBV20-1 and J usage is TRBJ2-7; D unresolved. The CDR3 is 15 amino acids. The germline V gene has CDR1 DFQATT and CDR2 SNEGSKA (reference sequence). V lost 3 bases to trimming and J lost 6 bases, with 21 bases between them. The CDR3 bases are TGCAGTGCTAGCCCCCCGGTTAGGAGTTCGGGCGAGCAGTACTTC. The encoded protein is CSASPPVRSSGEQYF.

V usage is TRBV19 and J usage is TRBJ2-1; 7 bases fit TRBD2. V was pared by 3 bases and J by 3 bases, with 8 bases of the junction left unmatched. The length of the CDR3 is 16 residues. CDR1 and CDR2 from the germline V gene are LNHDA and SQIVND (reference sequence). For the CDR3, the DNA is TGTGCCAGTAGTATTCCGGGAGGTTTCTTCTACAATGAGCAGTTCTTC. Translated: CASSIPGGFFYNEQFF.

This clonotype was seen at least ten times. The chain employs TRBV4-1 and TRBJ1-6; perhaps TRBD1 as D (6 bases). The V and J ends lost 3 bases and 10 bases respectively, with 16 bases between them. The CDR3 is 15 amino acids. Germline V gives CDR1 MGHRA, CDR2 YSYEKL. The CDR3 here is CASSHKQGRESPLHF. The CDR3, as DNA: TGCGCCAGCAGCCATAAACAGGGCCGCGAATCACCCCTCCACTTT.

This clonotype appeared many times. The CDR3 nucleotides read TGCAGTGCTAGAGACGGACAGGGCGGTCGGTCCTACGAGCAGTACTTC. It codes for CSARDGQGGRSYEQYF. The chain carries TRBV20-1 and TRBJ2-7; 8 nucleotides align to TRBD1. The CDR3 is 16 amino acids. CDR1 is DFQATT, CDR2 SNEGSKA, per germline (reference sequence). J gave up 1 base and V 0 bases, and 8 bases lay outside the gene matches.

The chain uses TRBV7-8 and TRBJ1-5; D uncertain. The V and J ends lost 1 base and 1 base respectively, with 8 bases between them. The CDR3 has 15 residues. Germline V gives CDR1 SGHVS, CDR2 FQNEAQ. CDR3 coding DNA: TGTGCCAGCAGCTTAGTCCTAGGCAGCAATCAGCCCCAGCATTTT. Protein product: CASSLVLGSNQPQHF.

This clonotype was counted a few times. The CDR3 DNA reads as TGTGCCAGCAGCCTGGCGGAGGGACAGGGCAATCAGCCCCAGCATTTT. It encodes CASSLAEGQGNQPQHF. The chain recombines TRBV4-2 with TRBJ1-5; 8 positions agree with TRBD1. The CDR3 is made up of 16 amino acids. Trimming at V came to 4 bases and at J to 2 bases, leaving 7 bases not matched to a gene. Germline assignment: CDR1 LGHNA and CDR2 YNFKEQ.

The table lists this clonotype with many counts. J is TRBJ2-7 and V is TRBV6-1, with a possible D match to TRBD2 (5 bases). Per germline, CDR1 MNHNS and CDR2 SASEGT. This CDR3 contains 15 residues. Trimming shortened V by 1 base and J by 3 bases, and 13 bases separated the two germline ends. Here the CDR3 reads CASSEVSGKGYEQYF. In nucleotides, the CDR3 is TGTGCCAGCAGTGAAGTTTCGGGGAAGGGCTACGAGCAGTACTTC.

This clonotype was seen at least ten times. V and J are TRBV19 and TRBJ2-6; D unresolved. Per the germline V gene, CDR1 is LNHDA and CDR2 is SQIVND (reference sequence). Deletions cut 9 bases from V and 0 bases from J, with 12 bases between. This CDR3 has 15 amino acids. CDR3 nucleotide sequence: TGTGCCAGCGAGGAGACCCGCTCTGGGGCCAACGTCCTGACTTTC. It specifies CASEETRSGANVLTF.

In its sample, this clonotype was seen many times. V is TRBV6-2 or TRBV6-3 and J is TRBJ1-1; 8 bases are a match to TRBD1. The V gene end was trimmed by 2 bases and the J gene end by 4 bases; junction bases not matched to a gene: 3. Germline CDR1 is MNHEY and CDR2 is SVGEGT. The CDR3 has 14 amino acids. CDR3 sequence: CASSYDRGFTEAFF. In DNA form, the CDR3 reads TGTGCCAGCAGTTACGACAGGGGTTTCACTGAAGCTTTCTTT.

V and J are TRBV12-3 or TRBV12-4 and TRBJ2-7; 7 nucleotides line up with TRBD1. This CDR3 is 14 amino acids long. V lost 10 bases to trimming and J lost 6 bases; unmatched junction nucleotides: 15. The CDR3 sequence is CATGAGTARREQYF. For the CDR3, the DNA is TGTGCCACCGGCGCCGGGACAGCTCGCCGCGAGCAGTACTTC.

This clonotype was picked up a small number of times. This sequence joins TRBV14 and TRBJ2-2; D might be TRBD1 or TRBD2, each matching 6 bases. Germline lookup yields CDR1 SGHDN and CDR2 FVKESK. The CDR3 spans 13 residues. The V end was cut by 4 bases, the J end by 7 bases, with 10 bases between. The CDR3: CASSPRGLGELFF. The DNA of the CDR3 is TGTGCCAGCAGCCCCCGGGGGCTCGGGGAGCTGTTTTTT.

In this sample, this clonotype is medium-sized. J is TRBJ1-1 and V is TRBV7-9, with a tentative D call TRBD1 (5 bases). Between the trimmed V and J ends, which lost 5 bases and 4 bases, there was a span of 20 bases. This CDR3 region has 16 residues. Germline V CDR1 and CDR2: SEHNR, FQNEAQ (reference sequence). The chain's CDR3 is CASSGTGPSRITEAFF. CDR3 DNA: TGTGCCAGCAGCGGGACGGGACCCTCACGAATCACTGAAGCTTTCTTT.

This clonotype was observed a handful of times. The chain couples TRBV10-2 to TRBJ1-4, with 7 bases matching TRBD1. The CDR3 runs to 15 residues. V shed 6 bases, J shed 8 bases, and the junction held 12 bases outside the gene matches. The germline V gene encodes CDR1 WSHSY and CDR2 SAAADI. This chain's CDR3 is CASREVQGEGEKLFF. The CDR3 DNA reads as TGCGCCAGCAGAGAAGTGCAGGGGGAGGGAGAAAAACTGTTTTTT.

This clonotype was detected ten times or more. This chain joins TRBV12-3 or TRBV12-4 and TRBJ2-2, with TRBD2 matching 8 bases. V gave up 0 bases and J gave up 4 bases; unmatched junction bases: 10. The CDR3 spans 18 residues. The CDR3 spells CASSLAPSREGPTGELFF. For the CDR3, the DNA is TGTGCCAGCAGTTTAGCGCCGTCACGGGAGGGCCCCACCGGGGAGCTGTTTTTT.

This chain links TRBV18 with TRBJ2-1; TRBD1 might be the D (6 bases). Germline V gene lookup returns CDR1 KGHSH and CDR2 LQKENI. With 2 bases removed from V and 6 bases from J, the gap between germline ends came to 11 bases. The CDR3 runs 14 residues. This CDR3 reads CASSPTGQINEQFF. In DNA, the CDR3 is TGTGCCAGCTCACCAACTGGACAGATCAATGAGCAGTTCTTC.

The rearrangement uses TRBV18 and TRBJ2-3; D remains unclear. The CDR3 loop spans 15 amino acids. Germline values: CDR1 KGHSH, CDR2 LQKENI. Deletions cut 3 bases from V and 0 bases from J, with 10 bases between. This CDR3 is CASSPRTTSTDTQYF. The CDR3, as DNA: TGTGCCAGCTCACCGAGGACGACTAGCACAGATACGCAGTATTTT.

This clonotype was counted only a few times. The rearrangement joins TRBV20-1 to TRBJ2-6; D gene unclear. Germline assignment: CDR1 DFQATT and CDR2 SNEGSKA (reference sequence). This CDR3 has 18 amino acids. V dropped 3 bases and J dropped 2 bases, with 20 bases sitting between them. The CDR3 bases are TGCAGTGCTAGCATAACCCCGGGTGCCACAACTGGGGCCAACGTCCTGACTTTC. As protein: CSASITPGATTGANVLTF.

This clonotype was seen ten or more times. This chain joins TRBV12-3 or TRBV12-4 and TRBJ1-1; perhaps TRBD1 as D (6 bases). The CDR3 has 13 residues. The germline V and J ends were trimmed by 4 bases and 11 bases, with 17 bases remaining between them. CDR3 protein: CASSSRQATGAFF. The CDR3 DNA reads TGTGCCAGCAGTTCCAGACAGGCCACGGGGGCTTTCTTT.

This clonotype was found a few times. The chain couples TRBV5-5 to TRBJ2-4; 8 bases match TRBD1. Germline V lookup: CDR1 SGHKS, CDR2 YYEKEE (reference sequence). The CDR3 extends over 15 amino acids. The V and J ends lost 4 bases and 3 bases, in that order; junction bases with no gene match: 6. The CDR3: CASSLLQGDKNIQYF. The CDR3 nucleotides read TGTGCCAGCAGCCTGTTACAGGGGGACAAAAACATTCAGTACTTC.

The chain is built from TRBV30 and TRBJ1-5, with TRBD1 as a possible D gene (5 bases). Germline V gene lookup returns CDR1 GTSNPN and CDR2 SVGIG (reference sequence). V was trimmed by 2 bases and J by 0 bases, leaving 14 bases between them. CDR3 size: 16 residues. CDR3 DNA: TGTGCCTGGAGTCAGGGCAGGGCTTATAGCAATCAGCCCCAGCATTTT. Residues: CAWSQGRAYSNQPQHF.

The chain uses TRBV19 and TRBJ2-1; the match to TRBD1 covers 8 bases. J gave up 2 bases and V 4 bases, and 4 bases lay outside the gene matches. There are 15 residues in the CDR3. The germline V gene encodes CDR1 LNHDA and CDR2 SQIVND (reference sequence). CDR3: CASSTTGDPYNEQFF. CDR3 in DNA: TGTGCCAGTAGTACGACAGGGGACCCCTACAATGAGCAGTTCTTC. The variable domain in full, with the rest retrieved from reference TRBV19 and TRBJ2-1, is DGGITQSPKYLFRKEGQNVTLSCEQNLNHDAMYWYRQDPGQGLRLIYYSQIVNDFQKGDIAEGYSVSREKKESFPLTVTSAQKNPTAFYLCASSTTGDPYNEQFFGPGTRLTVL.

The genes are TRBV6-1 and TRBJ2-3, with D maybe TRBD2 (6 bases). Trimming shortened V by 7 bases and J by 3 bases, and 8 bases separated the two germline ends. This CDR3 is built from 12 residues. Germline assignment: CDR1 MNHNS and CDR2 SASEGT. The CDR3 region is CASTGSTDTQYF. The DNA for the CDR3 is TGTGCCAGCACCGGGAGTACAGATACGCAGTATTTT.

The chain uses TRBV18 and TRBJ1-6; 10 nucleotides line up with TRBD1. V lost 3 bases, J lost 10 bases, and 9 bases stayed unmatched. The CDR3 totals 16 residues. Germline loops: CDR1 KGHSH, CDR2 LQKENI. The CDR3 sequence is CASSPGWDRGRSPLHF. CDR3 DNA sequence: TGTGCCAGCTCACCCGGTTGGGACAGGGGCCGCTCACCCCTCCACTTT.

This clonotype occurred a few times. CDR3 bases: TGCAGTGCTAGACCGAGCGGGGGGGATTTCAAAAACATTCAGTACTTC. Encoded protein: CSARPSGGDFKNIQYF. This chain connects TRBV20-1 to TRBJ2-4; 10 bases map to TRBD2. Germline V gives CDR1 DFQATT, CDR2 SNEGSKA (reference sequence). The V and J ends lost 2 bases and 3 bases, in that order; junction bases with no gene match: 7. This CDR3 is 16 amino acids long.

This clonotype was seen at least ten times. This sequence joins TRBV2 and TRBJ1-6; D is unresolved. Looked up from germline, CDR1 is SNHLY and CDR2 is FYNNEI. With 4 bases removed from V and 8 bases from J, the gap between germline ends came to 9 bases. The length of the CDR3 is 13 residues. The CDR3 loop reads CASSGGADSPLHF. The CDR3 DNA follows: TGTGCCAGCAGTGGTGGCGCTGATTCACCCCTCCACTTT.

This clonotype was recorded at least ten times. The chain recombines TRBV6-6 with TRBJ1-2; a possible D gene is TRBD1 (5 bases). CDR1 MNHNY and CDR2 SVGAGI come from the germline V gene (reference sequence). There are 14 residues in the CDR3. Between the trimmed V and J ends, which lost 4 bases and 7 bases, there was a span of 16 bases. In DNA, the CDR3 is TGTGCCAGCAGTTCGGCTAACAAGGGGTCTGGCTACACCTTC. Its protein is CASSSANKGSGYTF.